The 16 T cell receptor beta chains below all came from one sample that was sequenced in a study of cytomegalovirus exposure and HLA in healthy donors. PCR involved 60 Vbeta and 13 Jbeta primers. The table came from immunoSEQ multiplex PCR; TCRdb's copy has only in-frame clones and leaves some out. The table lists around 120,000 clones, with 0.5% to 0.7% in the top ten. Sequenced: PBMCs. These receptors were obtained from a man in his fifties or sixties in good health and CMV-seronegative.

V usage is TRBV7-6 and J usage is TRBJ1-2; no firm D call. In germline, CDR1 is SGHVS, CDR2 FNYEAQ. Between the trimmed V and J ends, which lost 1 base and 4 bases, there was a span of 13 bases. The CDR3 totals 15 residues. Here the CDR3 DNA reads TGTGCCAGCAGCTTAGGACCTCTTGGAGGCTATGGCTACACCTTC. This gives the protein CASSLGPLGGYGYTF.

The chain uses TRBV9 and TRBJ1-3; D gene uncertain. V lost 4 bases and J lost 0, with 11 bases in between. The CDR3 is 15 residues long. CDR1 is SGDLS and CDR2 is YYNGEE in the germline V gene. The CDR3 sequence: CASSTHGDSGNTIYF. CDR3 DNA sequence: TGTGCCAGCAGCACCCACGGGGACTCTGGAAACACCATATATTTT.

J is TRBJ2-2 and V is TRBV19, with D perhaps matching TRBD1 (5 bases). Trimming shortened V by 4 bases and J by 7 bases, and 13 bases separated the two germline ends. The germline V gene encodes CDR1 LNHDA and CDR2 SQIVND (reference sequence). The CDR3 is made up of 14 amino acids. The CDR3 protein is CASSTTQGGGELFF. Written as DNA, the CDR3 is TGTGCCAGTAGTACGACTCAGGGCGGCGGGGAGCTGTTTTTT.

The gene calls are TRBV14 and TRBJ2-1; 11 bases are shared with TRBD2. This CDR3 is 16 amino acids long. Germline V gives CDR1 SGHDN, CDR2 FVKESK. The trim removed 1 base at V and 6 bases at J, leaving 5 bases unmatched. In DNA, the CDR3 is TGTGCCAGCAGCCAAGGCTGGCTAGCGGGAGGCAATGAGCAGTTCTTC. Translated: CASSQGWLAGGNEQFF.

The chain is built from TRBV19 and TRBJ1-2; D unclear. V was trimmed by 7 bases and J by 9 bases, leaving 18 bases between them. Germline CDR1 reads LNHDA; CDR2 reads SQIVND (reference sequence). CDR3 size: 13 residues. Here the CDR3 DNA reads TGTGCCAGTACCCAGTGGCCCGACTTGCGCTACACCTTC. Translation: CASTQWPDLRYTF. The whole variable domain, filled in from reference TRBV19 and TRBJ1-2, reads DGGITQSPKYLFRKEGQNVTLSCEQNLNHDAMYWYRQDPGQGLRLIYYSQIVNDFQKGDIAEGYSVSREKKESFPLTVTSAQKNPTAFYLCASTQWPDLRYTFGSGTRLTVV.

The V gene is TRBV7-9, the J gene TRBJ2-7; 8 nucleotides align to TRBD1. The CDR3 is 16 amino acids. Germline V lookup: CDR1 SEHNR, CDR2 FQNEAQ (reference sequence). Unmatched junction bases numbered 12, after V lost 5 bases and J lost 3 bases. CDR3 loop: CASSANSGQGYYEQYF. The CDR3 nucleotides are TGTGCCAGCAGCGCCAACAGCGGACAGGGTTACTACGAGCAGTACTTC.

The V gene is TRBV7-2, the J gene TRBJ1-1; unclear D gene. Germline CDR1 is SGHTA and CDR2 is FQGNSA. This CDR3 comprises 13 residues. Trimming pared 1 base from V and 0 bases from J, leaving 3 bases between. CDR3 nucleotide sequence: TGTGCCAGCAGCTTAGTAGTGAACACTGAAGCTTTCTTT. It codes for CASSLVVNTEAFF.

To note about this clone: The sample carries other DNA sequences with the same CDR3. V is TRBV5-1 and J is TRBJ2-7; D is uncertain. There are 13 residues in the CDR3. V dropped 0 bases and J dropped 0 bases, with 4 bases sitting between them. Germline V gene data show CDR1 as SGHRS and CDR2 as YFSETQ. The CDR3 nucleotides are TGCGCCAGCAGCTTGGTCGGCTCCTACGAGCAGTACTTC. Amino acid sequence: CASSLVGSYEQYF.

The genes are TRBV19 and TRBJ1-1, with TRBD1 matching 9 bases. CDR3 length equals 15 residues. V lost 9 bases, J lost 0 bases, and 8 bases stayed unmatched. Germline assignment: CDR1 LNHDA and CDR2 SQIVND (reference sequence). For the CDR3, the DNA is TGTGCCAGCACCACCGGGACAGGGATGAACACTGAAGCTTTCTTT. This codes for CASTTGTGMNTEAFF.

To note about this clone: Other DNA sequences in the same sample also yield this CDR3. This rearrangement joins TRBV4-3 to TRBJ2-7; 8 nucleotides align to TRBD2. The CDR3 totals 18 residues. The J segment lost 3 bases and the V segment lost 4 bases, leaving 17 bases of the junction unmatched. CDR1 LGHNA and CDR2 YSLEER come from the germline V gene. CDR3 sequence (DNA): TGCGCCAGCAGCCCGTCGGGAGGGCAGGTGACCCCTTACTACGAGCAGTACTTC. It codes for CASSPSGGQVTPYYEQYF.

CDR3 amino acids: CASRDTGDYGYTF. For the CDR3, the DNA is TGTGCCAGCAGAGATACAGGGGACTATGGCTACACCTTC. The chain couples TRBV6-1 to TRBJ1-2, with TRBD1 matching over 7 bases. The CDR3 is made up of 13 amino acids. Per germline, CDR1 MNHNS and CDR2 SASEGT. V lost 6 bases to trimming and J lost 3 bases; unmatched junction nucleotides: 4.

The rearrangement links TRBV2 to TRBJ2-1; 7 bases line up with TRBD2. Germline V gene lookup returns CDR1 SNHLY and CDR2 FYNNEI. The V and J ends lost 7 bases and 6 bases, in that order; junction bases with no gene match: 12. This CDR3 is built from 15 residues. Here the CDR3 reads CASTRLSGAGNEQFF. DNA of the CDR3: TGTGCCAGCACCCGACTAAGCGGGGCCGGCAATGAGCAGTTCTTC. The entire variable domain, with the rest obtained from reference TRBV2 and TRBJ2-1, is as follows: EPEVTQTPSHQVTQMGQEVILRCVPISNHLYFYWYRQILGQKVEFLVSFYNNEISEKSEIFDDQFSVERPDGSNFTLKIRSTKLEDSAMYFCASTRLSGAGNEQFFGPGTRLTVL.

The gene calls are TRBV6-5 and TRBJ2-7; 9 nucleotides match TRBD2. The ends lost 6 bases at V and 4 bases at J; junction bases unmatched: 10. CDR1 is MNHEY, CDR2 SVGAGI, per germline. This CDR3 spans 15 amino acids. The CDR3, as DNA: TGTGCCAGCAGCATGTCAGCGGGGGGTGGGTACGAGCAGTACTTC. It is translated as CASSMSAGGGYEQYF.

This chain uses TRBV19 with TRBJ2-2; TRBD1 agrees at 10 bases. CDR3 length: 16 residues. Unmatched junction bases numbered 3, after V lost 5 bases and J lost 0 bases. Germline V lookup: CDR1 LNHDA, CDR2 SQIVND (reference sequence). CDR3 sequence: CASSLGTGANTGELFF. CDR3 DNA: TGTGCCAGTAGTCTGGGGACAGGGGCGAACACCGGGGAGCTGTTTTTT.

As regards this clone: A read error may account for a junction end that differs from germline. J is TRBJ2-5 and V is TRBV7-7, with unresolved D. Germline V gene data show CDR1 as SSHAT and CDR2 as FNYEAQ (reference sequence). The CDR3 is made up of 13 amino acids. CDR3 coding DNA: TGTGCTAGCAGCTTAGTAGATCAAGAGACCCAGTACTTC. This translates into CASSLVDQETQYF.

V usage is TRBV2 and J usage is TRBJ2-2; 9 bases are shared with TRBD1. This CDR3 comprises 15 residues. The junction had 8 bases not matched to a gene; V was cut back by 7 bases and J by 5 bases. Germline V gives CDR1 SNHLY, CDR2 FYNNEI. This CDR3 reads CASNRWTGETGELFF. Written as DNA, the CDR3 is TGTGCCAGCAATCGTTGGACAGGGGAGACCGGGGAGCTGTTTTTT.